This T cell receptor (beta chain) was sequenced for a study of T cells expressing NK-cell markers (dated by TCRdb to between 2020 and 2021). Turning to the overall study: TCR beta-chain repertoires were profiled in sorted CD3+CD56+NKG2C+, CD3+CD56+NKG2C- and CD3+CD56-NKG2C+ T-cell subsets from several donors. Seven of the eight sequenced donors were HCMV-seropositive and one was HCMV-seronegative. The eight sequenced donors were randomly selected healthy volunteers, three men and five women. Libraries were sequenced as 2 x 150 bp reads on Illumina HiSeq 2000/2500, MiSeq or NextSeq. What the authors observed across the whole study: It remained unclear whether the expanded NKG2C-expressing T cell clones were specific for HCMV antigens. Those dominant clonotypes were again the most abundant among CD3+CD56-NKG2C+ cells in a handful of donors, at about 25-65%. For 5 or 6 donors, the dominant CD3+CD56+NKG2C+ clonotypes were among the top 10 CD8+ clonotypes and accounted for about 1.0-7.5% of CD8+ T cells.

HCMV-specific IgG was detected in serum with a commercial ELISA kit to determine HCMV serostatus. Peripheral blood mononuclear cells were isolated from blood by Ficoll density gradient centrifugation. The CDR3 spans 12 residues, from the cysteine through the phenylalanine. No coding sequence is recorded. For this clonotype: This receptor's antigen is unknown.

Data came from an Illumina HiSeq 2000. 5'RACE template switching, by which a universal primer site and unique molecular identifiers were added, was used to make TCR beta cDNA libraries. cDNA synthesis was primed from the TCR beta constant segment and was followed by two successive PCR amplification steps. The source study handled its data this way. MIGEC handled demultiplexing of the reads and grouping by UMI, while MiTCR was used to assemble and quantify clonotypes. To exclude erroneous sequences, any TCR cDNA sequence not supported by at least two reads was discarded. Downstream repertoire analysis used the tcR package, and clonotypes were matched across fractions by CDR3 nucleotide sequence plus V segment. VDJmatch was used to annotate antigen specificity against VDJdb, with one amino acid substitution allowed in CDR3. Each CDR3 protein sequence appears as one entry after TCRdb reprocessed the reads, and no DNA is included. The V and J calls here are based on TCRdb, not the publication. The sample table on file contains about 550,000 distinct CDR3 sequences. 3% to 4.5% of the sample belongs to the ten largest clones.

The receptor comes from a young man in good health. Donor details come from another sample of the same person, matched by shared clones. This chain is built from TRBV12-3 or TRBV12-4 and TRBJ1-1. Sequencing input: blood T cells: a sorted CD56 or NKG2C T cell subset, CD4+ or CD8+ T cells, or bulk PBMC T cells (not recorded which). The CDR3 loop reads CASNNVLTEAFF.